A single sample is the source of the 32 T cell receptor beta chains below, sequenced in a study of OX40 agonist ivuxolimab in advanced cancers. Using immunoSEQ multiplex PCR, the repertoire was profiled, and TCRdb retains in-frame clones only, with some absent. The sample consists of roughly 70,000 clones, 85% of them appearing once. This specimen was CD4+ or CD8+ T cells sorted from blood, taken in a trial of the OX40 agonist ivuxolimab. These receptors were taken from an adult with an advanced solid tumor such as melanoma, head and neck, liver or kidney cancer.

The V gene is TRBV11-1, the J gene TRBJ2-6; 8 nucleotides line up with TRBD1. The CDR3 totals 18 residues. From germline, CDR1 is SGHAT and CDR2 FQDESV (reference sequence). Trimming cost V 6 bases and J 0 bases; bases outside gene matches: 10. CDR3 in amino acids: CASSSRTGISSGANVLTF. The CDR3 DNA sequence: TGTGCCAGCAGTTCTAGGACAGGGATCTCCTCTGGGGCCAACGTCCTGACTTTC.

This clone appeared a single time. Germline is not matched at one junction end, which may reflect a read error. The chain is built from TRBV15 and TRBJ1-1, with 8 bases that match TRBD1. Germline loops: CDR1 LNHNV, CDR2 YYDKDF (reference sequence). This CDR3 is built from 13 residues. The CDR3 bases are TGTGCCACCGGCAGGGGGCGGCGAACTGAAGCTTTCTTT. Translating it yields CATGRGRRTEAFF.

This sequence joins TRBV6-6 and TRBJ2-7, with TRBD1 as a possible D gene (5 bases). Germline V lookup: CDR1 MNHNY, CDR2 SVGAGI (reference sequence). V dropped 2 bases and J dropped 2 bases, with 16 bases sitting between them. This CDR3 is 16 amino acids long. The CDR3 nucleotides are TGTGCCAGCAGTTACGTCAAGGGGCCTCAACCCTACGAGCAGTACTTC. Residues: CASSYVKGPQPYEQYF.

This chain connects TRBV28 to TRBJ1-2; weak D call: TRBD1 (6 bases). The ends were cut back, 5 bases at V and 6 bases at J, with 13 bases in the middle. The CDR3 sequence is 13 residues long. Germline-derived CDR1 and CDR2 are MDHEN and SYDVKM. The chain's CDR3 is CASSPATGHGYTF. CDR3 bases: TGTGCCAGCAGTCCCGCAACAGGGCATGGCTACACCTTC.

The rearrangement links TRBV10-3 to TRBJ1-5, with no clear D. Germline CDR1 reads ENHRY; CDR2 reads SYGVKD. The CDR3 sequence is 14 residues long. V lost 2 bases and J lost 1, with 6 bases in between. The CDR3 loop reads CAISEGQSNQPQHF. The CDR3 DNA is TGTGCCATCAGTGAGGGGCAGAGCAATCAGCCCCAGCATTTT.

This chain links TRBV4-1 with TRBJ1-2; no definite D call. The length of the CDR3 is 15 residues. CDR1 and CDR2 from the germline V gene are MGHRA and YSYEKL. V lost 1 base and J lost 4, with 13 bases in between. In DNA, the CDR3 is TGCGCCAGCAGCCAAGTGGGCCGAGCCAGCTATGGCTACACCTTC. Translation gives CASSQVGRASYGYTF.

This clone was observed a single time. This chain joins TRBV5-1 and TRBJ2-5; 11 bases map to TRBD1. This CDR3 is built from 15 residues. CDR1 and CDR2 (germline): SGHRS, YFSETQ. The junction had 5 bases not matched to a gene; V was cut back by 4 bases and J by 3 bases. CDR3 sequence: CASSIGQGAEETQYF. In DNA, the CDR3 is TGCGCCAGCAGCATCGGACAGGGGGCGGAAGAGACCCAGTACTTC.

The V gene is TRBV18, the J gene TRBJ1-6; TRBD1 matches 8 bases. The V and J ends lost 6 bases and 7 bases, in that order; junction bases with no gene match: 8. The CDR3 consists of 15 residues. Germline lookup yields CDR1 KGHSH and CDR2 LQKENI. The CDR3 region is CASSYGQGDNSPLHF. The CDR3 nucleotides read TGTGCCAGCTCGTATGGACAGGGCGACAATTCACCCCTCCACTTT.

CDR3: CASSIDLTRVNHGYTF. The CDR3 nucleotides read TGTGCCAGTAGTATAGACCTTACGCGGGTCAATCATGGCTACACCTTC. V is TRBV19 and J is TRBJ1-2; D not resolved. Germline CDR1 is LNHDA and CDR2 is SQIVND (reference sequence). This CDR3 comprises 16 residues. V lost 0 bases, J lost 6 bases, and 17 bases lay in between.

The chain carries TRBV2 and TRBJ2-7; D not resolved. This CDR3 contains 11 residues. Trimming shortened V by 8 bases and J by 4 bases, and 9 bases separated the two germline ends. Germline V gene data show CDR1 as SNHLY and CDR2 as FYNNEI. The CDR3 coding sequence is TGTGCCAGCGGCAAAGGGTACGAGCAGTACTTC. Translated: CASGKGYEQYF.

This clone was counted a few times. The chain combines TRBV19 with TRBJ1-2; 8 positions match TRBD1. The CDR3 is 13 residues long. V lost 5 bases and J lost 9; bases outside the gene matches: 8. Germline V gene sequence: CDR1 LNHDA, CDR2 SQIVND (reference sequence). Here the CDR3 reads CASSADREASYTF. DNA of the CDR3: TGTGCCAGTAGTGCGGACAGGGAGGCCAGCTACACCTTC.

The chain joins TRBV6-6 to TRBJ2-2; D unclear. The CDR3 length is 12 residues. Germline assignment: CDR1 MNHNY and CDR2 SVGAGI (reference sequence). V lost 7 bases, J lost 8 bases, and 11 bases lay in between. This CDR3 is CASKLTQGELFF. The CDR3 region has the DNA TGTGCCAGCAAATTAACACAGGGGGAGCTGTTTTTT.

This rearrangement joins TRBV30 to TRBJ1-4; TRBD1 might be the D (5 bases). Germline CDR1 is GTSNPN and CDR2 is SVGIG (reference sequence). This CDR3 has 14 amino acids. Deletions cut 0 bases from V and 7 bases from J, with 12 bases between. In nucleotides, the CDR3 is TGTGCCTGGAGTGTAGGGCAGGGCAGTGAAAAACTGTTTTTT. Translating gives CAWSVGQGSEKLFF.

The genes are TRBV7-2 and TRBJ2-1; no clear D. The CDR3 is 15 amino acids. The germline V gene has CDR1 SGHTA and CDR2 FQGNSA. Between the trimmed V and J ends, which lost 5 bases and 0 bases, there was a span of 11 bases. The CDR3 DNA follows: TGTGCCAGCAGCACCGACATAGCCTCCTACAATGAGCAGTTCTTC. Its protein product is CASSTDIASYNEQFF.

This clone came up once. CDR3 loop: CASSLQGAGAYEQYF. CDR3 coding DNA: TGCGCCAGCAGCTTGCAGGGGGCAGGGGCCTACGAGCAGTACTTC. This chain links TRBV5-1 with TRBJ2-7, with 8 bases that match TRBD1. V lost 1 base to trimming and J lost 2 bases; unmatched junction nucleotides: 5. CDR3 length: 15 residues. Germline lookup yields CDR1 SGHRS and CDR2 YFSETQ.

This chain joins TRBV10-3 and TRBJ2-2; D is undetermined. The CDR3 runs to 11 residues. The V gene's germline CDR1 is ENHRY and CDR2 SYGVKD. V was shortened by 10 bases and J by 1 base, with 4 bases between the two germline ends. The CDR3 spells CATGNTGELFF. The DNA for the CDR3 is TGTGCCACCGGGAACACCGGGGAGCTGTTTTTT.

The genes are TRBV28 and TRBJ1-2, with 8 positions matching TRBD1. There are 15 residues in the CDR3. In germline, CDR1 is MDHEN, CDR2 SYDVKM. With V trimmed by 10 bases and J by 4 bases, 14 bases remained unmatched. The CDR3, as DNA: TGTGCCACCCAGGACAGGGCAGGGGATAGCTATGGCTACACCTTC. Encoded protein: CATQDRAGDSYGYTF.

The chain links TRBV6-1 to TRBJ1-5; D ambiguous. Trimming took 4 bases from V and 0 from J, leaving 10 bases between them. Per the germline V gene, CDR1 is MNHNS and CDR2 is SASEGT. CDR3 length equals 15 residues. The CDR3 bases are TGTGCCAGCAGTGGTGGGCCCGCTAGCAATCAGCCCCAGCATTTT. Translation gives CASSGGPASNQPQHF.

This clone was recorded a few times. V gene TRBV30 combines with J gene TRBJ1-5; D unclear. The germline gives CDR1 GTSNPN, CDR2 SVGIG (reference sequence). V lost 2 bases, J lost 5 bases, and 10 bases lay in between. This CDR3 region has 13 residues. CDR3 bases: TGTGCCTGGAGTCCACAAGACCATCAGCCCCAGCATTTT. Protein sequence: CAWSPQDHQPQHF.

The V gene is TRBV27, the J gene TRBJ2-7; D gene uncertain. The ends were cut back, 6 bases at V and 2 bases at J, with 11 bases in the middle. CDR3 length: 13 amino acids. Germline CDR1 and CDR2: MNHEY and SMNVEV (reference sequence). In DNA form, the CDR3 reads TGTGCCAGCAGCCGCGTTGGCCCCTACGAGCAGTACTTC. This gives the protein CASSRVGPYEQYF.

The chain joins TRBV27 to TRBJ2-1, with 14 nucleotides matching TRBD2. The CDR3 loop spans 16 amino acids. Losses at the gene ends were 0 bases for V and 9 bases for J; bases not matched to a gene: 4. Per the germline V gene, CDR1 is MNHEY and CDR2 is SMNVEV (reference sequence). The CDR3 DNA is TGTGCCAGCAGTTTATCCGGGACTAGCGGGAGTAGTGAGCAGTTCTTC. Amino acid sequence: CASSLSGTSGSSEQFF.

The gene calls are TRBV30 and TRBJ2-5; D call uncertain. This CDR3 spans 11 amino acids. Trimming stripped 3 bases from V and 2 bases from J, with 4 bases between. Germline V gene lookup returns CDR1 GTSNPN and CDR2 SVGIG (reference sequence). The CDR3 is CAWSAQETQYF. The CDR3 bases are TGTGCCTGGAGCGCTCAAGAGACCCAGTACTTC.

V is TRBV7-9 and J is TRBJ1-1; D unclear. The V end lost 2 bases, the J end lost 8 bases, and 9 bases lay between the germline ends. Germline V gene lookup returns CDR1 SEHNR and CDR2 FQNEAQ (reference sequence). The CDR3 sequence is 12 residues long. CDR3 sequence: CASSLTSREAFF. CDR3 bases: TGTGCCAGCAGCTTAACGAGCCGCGAAGCTTTCTTT.

This clone was seen just once. CDR3 loop: CAISSYGGDLSGANVLTF. CDR3 in DNA: TGTGCCATCAGCTCTTATGGGGGGGATCTCTCTGGGGCCAACGTCCTGACTTTC. V and J are TRBV10-3 and TRBJ2-6; 7 bases map to TRBD2. The CDR3 extends over 18 amino acids. From germline, CDR1 is ENHRY and CDR2 SYGVKD. The junction had 11 bases not matched to a gene; V was cut back by 6 bases and J by 0 bases.

This rearrangement joins TRBV5-6 to TRBJ2-1; possibly TRBD1 or TRBD2 for D (5 bases each). CDR1 and CDR2 from the germline V gene are SGHDT and YYEEEE. The CDR3 is 15 residues long. V dropped 4 bases and J dropped 4 bases, with 15 bases sitting between them. The chain's CDR3 is CASSGTGTVYNEQFF. The CDR3 coding sequence is TGTGCCAGCAGCGGCACCGGGACGGTTTACAATGAGCAGTTCTTC.

The chain recombines TRBV11-2 with TRBJ2-1; D unclear. The CDR3 spans 15 residues. Germline CDR1 SGHAT, CDR2 FQNNGV. Trimming shortened V by 1 base and J by 4 bases, and 11 bases separated the two germline ends. The chain's CDR3 is CASSLGPDGYNEQFF. Here the CDR3 DNA reads TGTGCCAGCAGCTTAGGCCCCGACGGATACAATGAGCAGTTCTTC.

The rearrangement links TRBV7-6 to TRBJ2-1; TRBD1 is a possible D gene (8 bases). CDR1 and CDR2 (germline): SGHVS, FNYEAQ. The CDR3 sequence is 14 residues long. Trimming cost V 4 bases and J 10 bases, with 17 bases left between them. The DNA of the CDR3 is TGTGCCAGCAGCTATACTAGCGCAGGGGGCGAGCAGTTCTTC. It codes for CASSYTSAGGEQFF.

The chain recombines TRBV5-6 with TRBJ1-2, with TRBD1 matching over 7 bases. This CDR3 is 17 amino acids long. Germline V gene sequence: CDR1 SGHDT, CDR2 YYEEEE. The V gene end was trimmed by 0 bases and the J gene end by 0 bases; junction bases not matched to a gene: 8. The CDR3 DNA reads TGTGCCAGCAGCTTGGAAGGGTGGGACAGCGCTAACTATGGCTACACCTTC. This gives the protein CASSLEGWDSANYGYTF.

The chain has TRBV6-1 and TRBJ2-7, with D possibly TRBD1 on 6 matching bases. Trimming took 6 bases from V and 0 from J, leaving 15 bases between them. Germline CDR1 is MNHNS and CDR2 is SASEGT. The CDR3 contains 15 residues. CDR3 amino acids: CASSTPRGSSYEQYF. In DNA form, the CDR3 reads TGTGCCAGCAGCACCCCGAGGGGGAGCTCCTACGAGCAGTACTTC.

J is TRBJ1-2 and V is TRBV10-2; D perhaps matches TRBD1 (6 bases). Germline CDR1 reads WSHSY; CDR2 reads SAAADI. V dropped 6 bases and J dropped 0 bases, with 11 bases sitting between them. This CDR3 contains 14 residues. The CDR3 sequence: CASSRGLANYGYTF. The CDR3 nucleotides are TGCGCCAGCAGCAGGGGCCTCGCTAACTATGGCTACACCTTC.

The chain links TRBV30 to TRBJ2-3; 10 bases map to TRBD2. CDR3 length equals 19 residues. The J segment lost 0 bases and the V segment lost 0 bases, leaving 12 bases of the junction unmatched. In germline, CDR1 is GTSNPN, CDR2 SVGIG (reference sequence). Here the CDR3 reads CAWSVLSGGARRSTDTQYF. The CDR3 coding sequence is TGTGCCTGGAGTGTACTAAGCGGGGGGGCCCGACGTAGCACAGATACGCAGTATTTT.

This chain uses TRBV6-6 with TRBJ2-7; no firm D call. This CDR3 region has 13 residues. Germline V gene data show CDR1 as MNHNY and CDR2 as SVGAGI (reference sequence). The ends were cut back, 7 bases at V and 0 bases at J, with 10 bases in the middle. The CDR3 DNA follows: TGTGCCAGCAAGGGCCCGAGCTCCTACGAGCAGTACTTC. Translated, it gives CASKGPSSYEQYF.